The rows below give T cell receptor beta chains drawn from one sample of a study of vaccination effects on CD4 cells after COVID-19. Profiled with immunoSEQ multiplex PCR; TCRdb holds only in-frame clones, not every one. The sample yields approximately 74,000 clones, roughly four fifths seen once. Antigens of these TCRs are unknown. Sequencing used CD4+ T cells from PBMCs cultured without peptide, obtained after COVID-19 vaccination. These receptor sequences come from a human donor who received a COVID-19 vaccine. The CDR3 runs from the conserved cysteine through the conserved F or W. Fields, in order: J gene, D gene, clone size, V gene, CDR3 DNA, CDR3 protein. The D gene is left open where the match is weak. Clone size is given for some rows only: seen once, a few or many times, or a class if the clone is expanded.

TRBJ2-5	TRBD2	-	TRBV30	TGTGCCTGGAACGGGCTAGCGGGAAATACCCAGTACTTC	CAWNGLAGNTQYF
TRBJ1-3	-	-	TRBV6-5	TGTGCCAGCAGCCCCGGACAGAGGCATGGAAACACCATATATTTT	CASSPGQRHGNTIYF
TRBJ1-5	-	few	TRBV19	TGTGCCAGTAGTATTTCGGTTATTAGCAATCAGCCCCAGCATTTT	CASSISVISNQPQHF
TRBJ1-5	-	-	TRBV12-3/TRBV12-4	TGTGCCAGCAGCCTCGAACGGGGACAGCCCCAGCATTTT	CASSLERGQPQHF
TRBJ1-6	-	-	TRBV7-3	TGTGCCAGCAGCCCCGTGGGAGGGACGAATTCACCCCTCCACTTT	CASSPVGGTNSPLHF
TRBJ1-1	TRBD1	-	TRBV19	TGTGCCAGTAGTAGCGGGACAGGGGGGTCGACTGAAGCTTTCTTT	CASSSGTGGSTEAFF
TRBJ1-4	TRBD1	once	TRBV28	TGTGCCAGCAGGTCCCCCGTCGGACAGGGCGACTCAACTAATGAAAAACTGTTTTTT	CASRSPVGQGDSTNEKLFF
TRBJ2-5	-	-	TRBV11-2	TGTGCCAGCAGCTTCCAGGGGGGGGGAGAGACCCAGTACTTC	CASSFQGGGETQYF
TRBJ1-1	-	-	TRBV10-1	TGCGCCAGCAGTGAGTCCAGAGAAGCCACTGAAGCTTTCTTT	CASSESREATEAFF
TRBJ1-4	-	-	TRBV29-1	TGCAGCGTTGCCTCGGGGGCTGGTAATGAAAAACTGTTTTTT	CSVASGAGNEKLFF